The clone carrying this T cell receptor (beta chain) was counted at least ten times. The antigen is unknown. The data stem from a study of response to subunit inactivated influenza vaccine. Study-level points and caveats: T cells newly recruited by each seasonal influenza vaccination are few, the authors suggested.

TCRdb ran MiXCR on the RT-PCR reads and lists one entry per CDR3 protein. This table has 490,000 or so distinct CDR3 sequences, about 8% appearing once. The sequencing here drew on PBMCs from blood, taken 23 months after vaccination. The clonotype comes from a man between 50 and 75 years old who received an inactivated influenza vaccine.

In DNA, the CDR3 is TGTGCCAGCAGCTCGCTCAGGATGAACACTGAAGCTTTCTTT. Translated, it gives CASSSLRMNTEAFF. V usage is TRBV7-9 and J usage is TRBJ1-1; the D is unclear. Germline CDR1 and CDR2: SEHNR and FQNEAQ (reference sequence). Trimming removed 4 bases at V and 0 bases at J, with 9 bases between. The CDR3 runs to 14 residues. The whole variable domain, remainder taken from reference TRBV7-9 and TRBJ1-1, is DTGVSQNPRHKITKRGQNVTFRCDPISEHNRLYWYRQTLGQGPEFLTYFQNEAQLEKSRLLSDRFSAERPKGSFSTLEIQRTEQGDSAMYLCASSSLRMNTEAFFGQGTRLTVV.